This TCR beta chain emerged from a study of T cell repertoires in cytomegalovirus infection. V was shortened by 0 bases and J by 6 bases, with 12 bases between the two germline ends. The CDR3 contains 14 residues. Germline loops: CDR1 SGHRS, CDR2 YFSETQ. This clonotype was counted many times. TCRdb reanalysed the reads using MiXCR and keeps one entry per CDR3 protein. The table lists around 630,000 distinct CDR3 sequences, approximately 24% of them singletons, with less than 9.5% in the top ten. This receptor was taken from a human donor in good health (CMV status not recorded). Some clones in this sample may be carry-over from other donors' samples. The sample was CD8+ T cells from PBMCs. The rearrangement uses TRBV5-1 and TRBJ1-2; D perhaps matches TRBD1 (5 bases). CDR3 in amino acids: CASSLAGRANGYTF. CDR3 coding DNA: TGCGCCAGCAGCTTGGCTGGCAGGGCGAATGGCTACACCTTC.